This TCR beta chain was documented in a study of Ad26.COV2.S vaccination and SARS-CoV-2 variants. Overall study: Ad26.COV2.S was injected intramuscularly once or twice, 56 days apart.

Broader study findings: Measurements of TCR breadth and depth may have given underestimates of the total T cell responses.

The protocol was immunoSEQ multiplex PCR, while the TCRdb copy is restricted to in-frame clones and leaves out a portion. The sample lists fewer than 500,000 clones; 80% to 95% were seen once. Trimming took off 0 bases at V and 5 bases at J, with 16 bases between the two ends. The germline V gene encodes CDR1 MGHRA and CDR2 YSYEKL. The CDR3 length is 16 residues. Specified treatment: roughly 19 received Ad26.COV2.S at low or high dose, single or two shots; several received placebo; per-sample allocation not given. The samples date from day 63 after the first vaccine or placebo injection. Donation was by an adult aged 18-55 years who was in Boston. This clone has just one count. The target antigen is unknown.

Sequenced material: peripheral blood, taken in a trial of Ad26.COV2.S vaccine versus placebo. The receptor's source is a person between 18 and 65 years old who received the Ad26.COV2.S COVID-19 vaccine or a placebo. V and J are TRBV4-1 and TRBJ1-2, with a possible D match to TRBD1 (6 bases). The CDR3 reads CASSQDQMGQGYGYTF. CDR3 coding DNA: TGCGCCAGCAGCCAAGATCAGATGGGACAAGGTTATGGCTACACCTTC.